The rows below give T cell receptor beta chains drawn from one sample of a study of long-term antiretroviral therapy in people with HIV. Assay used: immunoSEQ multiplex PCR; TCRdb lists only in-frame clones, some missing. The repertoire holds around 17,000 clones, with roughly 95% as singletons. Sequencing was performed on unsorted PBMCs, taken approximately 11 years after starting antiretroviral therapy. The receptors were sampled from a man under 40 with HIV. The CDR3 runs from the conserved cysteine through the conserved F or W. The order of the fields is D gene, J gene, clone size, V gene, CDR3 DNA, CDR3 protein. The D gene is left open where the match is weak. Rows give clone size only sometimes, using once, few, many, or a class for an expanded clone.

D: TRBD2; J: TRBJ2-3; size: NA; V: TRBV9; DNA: TGTGCCAGCAGCGTCAGCAGTACTAGCGGGGGAGCAGATACGCAGTATTTT; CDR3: CASSVSSTSGGADTQYF
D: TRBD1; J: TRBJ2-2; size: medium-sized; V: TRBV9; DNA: TGTGCCAGCAGCGTTCGCCGGGACAGGACGAACACCGGGGAGCTGTTTTTT; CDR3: CASSVRRDRTNTGELFF
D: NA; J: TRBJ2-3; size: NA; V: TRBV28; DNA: TGTGCCGTCGGAGAAGGGGGCACAGATACGCAGTATTTT; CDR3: CAVGEGGTDTQYF
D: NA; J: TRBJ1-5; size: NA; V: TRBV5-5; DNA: TGTGCCAGCAGCTTGGAAGGGGGCAATCAGCCCCAGCATTTT; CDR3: CASSLEGGNQPQHF
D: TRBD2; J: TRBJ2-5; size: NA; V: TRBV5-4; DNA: TGTGCCAGCAGCTCCGGGGGGACCGAAGAGACCCAGTACTTC; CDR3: CASSSGGTEETQYF
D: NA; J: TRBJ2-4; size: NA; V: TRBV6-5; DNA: TGTGCCAGCAGTAACTCGGATCGGACAGCTCCGTACTTC; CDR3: CASSNSDRTAPYF
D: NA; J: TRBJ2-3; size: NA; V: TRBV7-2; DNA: TGTGCCAGCAGCCACTACGGAGATACGCAGTATTTT; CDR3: CASSHYGDTQYF
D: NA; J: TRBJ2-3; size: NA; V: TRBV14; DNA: TGTGCCAGCAGCCAAGCCCGAACAGATACGCAGTATTTT; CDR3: CASSQARTDTQYF
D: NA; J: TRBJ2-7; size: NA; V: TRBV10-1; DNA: TGCGCCAGCAGTGTCGGGGTGGGCCCCTACGAGCAGTACTTC; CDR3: CASSVGVGPYEQYF
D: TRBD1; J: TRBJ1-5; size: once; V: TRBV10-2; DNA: TGCGCCAGCACCGGGACAGGGGGCCATCAGCCCCAGCATTTT; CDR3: CASTGTGGHQPQHF
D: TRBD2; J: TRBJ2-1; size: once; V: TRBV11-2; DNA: TGTGCCAGCAGCCTTGCGGGGGGCCAGTTCTTC; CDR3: CASSLAGGQFF
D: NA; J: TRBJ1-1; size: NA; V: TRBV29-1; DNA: TGCAGCGTTTCGACACCCGAAGGGAACACTGAAGCTTTCTTT; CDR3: CSVSTPEGNTEAFF
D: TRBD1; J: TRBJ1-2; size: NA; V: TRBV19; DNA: TGTGCCAGCCGACAGGGAGGCTATGGCTACACCTTC; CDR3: CASRQGGYGYTF
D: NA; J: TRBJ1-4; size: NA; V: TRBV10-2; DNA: TGCGCCAGCAGTGAGTGGCGCCCAGGGGAAAAACTGTTTTTT; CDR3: CASSEWRPGEKLFF
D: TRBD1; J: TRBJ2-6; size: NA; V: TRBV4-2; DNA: TGTGCCAGCAGCCAAGAGCAGGGGGTGGCTGGGGCCAACGTCCTGACTTTC; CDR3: CASSQEQGVAGANVLTF
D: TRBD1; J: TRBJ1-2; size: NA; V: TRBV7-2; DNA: TGTGCCAGCAGCTTAGTGGGGACAGGGGCTAACTATGGCTACACCTTC; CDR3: CASSLVGTGANYGYTF
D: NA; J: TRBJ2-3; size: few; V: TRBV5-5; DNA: TGTGCCAGCAGCTTGGAAACAGATACGCAGTATTTT; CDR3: CASSLETDTQYF
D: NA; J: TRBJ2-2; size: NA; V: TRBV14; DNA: TGTGCCAGCAGCCAAGGGGGTGCCGCGAACACCGGGGAGCTGTTTTTT; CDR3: CASSQGGAANTGELFF
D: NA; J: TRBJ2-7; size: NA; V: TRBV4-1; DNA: TGCGCCAGCAGCCAAGCGCAGACTTCCTACGAGCAGTACTTC; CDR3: CASSQAQTSYEQYF
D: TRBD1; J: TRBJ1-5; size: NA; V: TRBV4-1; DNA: TGCGCCAGCAGCCAAGGACAGGGAGCTCAGCCCCAGCATTTT; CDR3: CASSQGQGAQPQHF
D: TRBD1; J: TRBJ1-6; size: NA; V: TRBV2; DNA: TGTGCCAGCATCGGACAGGGAACTAATTCACCCCTCCACTTT; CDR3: CASIGQGTNSPLHF
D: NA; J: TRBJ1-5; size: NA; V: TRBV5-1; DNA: TGCGCCAGCAGCTTAGAGGGTAACAATCAGCCCCAGCATTTT; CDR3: CASSLEGNNQPQHF
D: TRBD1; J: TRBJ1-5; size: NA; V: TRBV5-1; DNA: TGCGCCAGCAGCTTGTCAGGGGGCCTATCGTCCCAGCATTTT; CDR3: CASSLSGGLSSQHF
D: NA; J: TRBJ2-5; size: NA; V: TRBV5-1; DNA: TGCGCCAGCAGCAGGGGCTCTGAGACCCAGTACTTC; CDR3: CASSRGSETQYF
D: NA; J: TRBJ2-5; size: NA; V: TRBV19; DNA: TGTGCCAGCCGTTCGGTGAGTGGTGCAGAGACCCAGTACTTC; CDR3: CASRSVSGAETQYF